This T cell receptor beta chain was identified during a study of T cells after yellow fever vaccination. MiXCR was run by TCRdb on the 5' RACE reads, yielding one entry per CDR3 protein. The table shows over 110,000 distinct CDR3 sequences, with roughly 8.2% occurring only once. This clonotype appeared many times. The TCR sequence derives from a young man who received the YFV17D yellow fever vaccine. The sample consisted of CD4+ T cells sorted from PBMCs, taken 5 days after the yellow fever booster vaccination.

CDR3 amino acids: CASSLLGAEQYF. For the CDR3, the DNA is TGTGCCAGCAGCTTATTAGGTGCCGAGCAGTACTTC. V usage is TRBV7-6 and J usage is TRBJ2-7, with D uncertain. Deletions cut 2 bases from V and 6 bases from J, with 8 bases between. In germline, CDR1 is SGHVS, CDR2 FNYEAQ. The CDR3 covers 12 residues.